This TCR beta chain came from a study of cytotoxic CD8 clonotypes in ibrutinib-treated CLL. Study results and limitations: With treatment, public clonotypes, which were uncommon, either contracted or remained stable.

Worth noting for this clone: As yet, its antigen is unknown.

Data came from immunoSEQ multiplex PCR; TCRdb stores just in-frame clones and leaves some out. The data contain approximately 330,000 clones, more than 65% of them singletons. Germline trimming cut 0 bases from V and 1 base from J; bases unmatched to any gene: 8. The CDR3 is 17 amino acids. Germline CDR1 is MNHEY and CDR2 is SMNVEV (reference sequence). The input for sequencing was PBMCs, taken before ibrutinib treatment. This sequence originates from a human donor with chronic lymphocytic leukemia. The gene calls are TRBV27 and TRBJ2-7, with 8 bases fitting TRBD1. The CDR3 DNA sequence: TGTGCCAGCAGTTTATCCTCAGGGGGCGGTTATTCCTACGAGCAGTACTTC. Translated: CASSLSSGGGYSYEQYF.